This passage covers 8 T cell receptor beta chains from one sample sequenced in a study of T-cell reconstitution after alpha-beta-depleted transplantation in children. A library of TCRbeta sequences, prepared with unique molecular identifiers, was generated. From the PCR reads, TCRdb called clonotypes with MiXCR, one entry per CDR3 protein. This sample has hundreds of thousands of distinct CDR3 sequences, with roughly a tenth found just once. The sample was PBMCs, taken before TCRalphabeta/CD19-depleted stem cell transplant. The source of these receptors is a child under two years old with acute myeloid leukemia, due to receive a stem cell transplant.

CDR3 in amino acids: CSASLTFNYGYTF. CDR3 DNA: TGCAGTGCTAGTTTGACGTTTAACTATGGCTACACCTTC. The V call is TRBV20-1, the J call TRBJ1-2; no clear D gene. V lost 3 bases, J lost 1 base, and 9 bases lay in between. The CDR3 loop spans 13 amino acids. Germline CDR1 and CDR2: DFQATT and SNEGSKA (reference sequence).

This clonotype has a count of ten or more. The rearrangement uses TRBV30 and TRBJ2-5; the D is unclear. With 2 bases removed from V and 3 bases from J, the gap between germline ends came to 10 bases. The CDR3 is 13 amino acids. CDR1 and CDR2 (germline): GTSNPN, SVGIG (reference sequence). The CDR3 region is CAWSHGPKETQYF. Written as DNA, the CDR3 is TGTGCCTGGAGTCATGGACCGAAAGAGACCCAGTACTTC.

A word on this clonotype: One base away lies a much larger clone, so this may be a sequencing read error. The chain recombines TRBV3-1 with TRBJ2-7; D is uncertain. Germline-derived CDR1 and CDR2 are LGHDT and YNNKEL (reference sequence). There are 17 residues in the CDR3. Trimming removed 11 bases at V and 2 bases at J, with 28 bases between. CDR3 region: CACCRLPSDDGPYEQYF. The CDR3 DNA sequence: TGTGCCTGCTGCCGCCTTCCAAGTGATGACGGTCCCTACGAGCAGTACTTC.

This clonotype was recorded many times. The genes are TRBV11-1 and TRBJ2-5; 9 bases line up with TRBD2. The CDR3 length is 18 residues. Germline V gives CDR1 SGHAT, CDR2 FQDESV (reference sequence). The J segment lost 2 bases and the V segment lost 1 base, leaving 11 bases of the junction unmatched. This CDR3 reads CASSLGGTSRGLQETQYF. The DNA for the CDR3 is TGTGCCAGCAGCTTAGGTGGGACTAGCCGAGGGCTTCAAGAGACCCAGTACTTC. Full variable domain (rest looked up from reference TRBV11-1 and TRBJ2-5): EAEVAQSPRYKITEKSQAVAFWCDPISGHATLYWYRQILGQGPELLVQFQDESVVDDSQLPKDRFSAERLKGVDSTLKIQPAELGDSAMYLCASSLGGTSRGLQETQYFGPGTRLLVL.

This clonotype was found many times. CDR3 residues: CASSLTGTGPWTGELFF. CDR3 nucleotides: TGTGCCAGCAGTTTAACCGGGACCGGGCCCTGGACCGGGGAGCTGTTTTTT. The chain uses TRBV28 and TRBJ2-2, with D perhaps being TRBD1 or TRBD2 (5 bases each). This CDR3 is built from 17 residues. V lost 2 bases and J 5 bases, leaving 18 bases between the germline ends. CDR1 is MDHEN, CDR2 SYDVKM, per germline.

A remark on this clonotype: Since a much larger clone is just one base distant, this may be a read error. The rearrangement joins TRBV11-1 to TRBJ2-7, with 10 positions matching TRBD2. Germline CDR1 and CDR2: SGHAT and FQDESV (reference sequence). This CDR3 is 15 amino acids long. Here the CDR3 DNA reads TGTACCAGCAGCTTACTAGCGGGAACCCACTACGAGCAGTACTTC. Its translation: CTSSLLAGTHYEQYF.

This chain uses TRBV20-1 with TRBJ2-5; 10 positions agree with TRBD2. The CDR3 length is 16 residues. The trim removed 5 bases at V and 2 bases at J, leaving 11 bases unmatched. The germline V gene has CDR1 DFQATT and CDR2 SNEGSKA (reference sequence). The CDR3 is CSAPTGLAGVQETQYF. The DNA for the CDR3 is TGCAGTGCTCCGACTGGGCTAGCGGGGGTGCAAGAGACCCAGTACTTC.

This clonotype appeared many times. The chain uses TRBV25-1 and TRBJ2-3, with D unresolved. Germline V CDR1 and CDR2: MGHDK, SYGVNS. This CDR3 is built from 16 residues. Trimming pared 4 bases from V and 2 bases from J, leaving 16 bases between. The CDR3 nucleotides are TGTGCCAGCAGTGGTAAAGGCGGTCTCAACACAGATACGCAGTATTTT. This encodes CASSGKGGLNTDTQYF.